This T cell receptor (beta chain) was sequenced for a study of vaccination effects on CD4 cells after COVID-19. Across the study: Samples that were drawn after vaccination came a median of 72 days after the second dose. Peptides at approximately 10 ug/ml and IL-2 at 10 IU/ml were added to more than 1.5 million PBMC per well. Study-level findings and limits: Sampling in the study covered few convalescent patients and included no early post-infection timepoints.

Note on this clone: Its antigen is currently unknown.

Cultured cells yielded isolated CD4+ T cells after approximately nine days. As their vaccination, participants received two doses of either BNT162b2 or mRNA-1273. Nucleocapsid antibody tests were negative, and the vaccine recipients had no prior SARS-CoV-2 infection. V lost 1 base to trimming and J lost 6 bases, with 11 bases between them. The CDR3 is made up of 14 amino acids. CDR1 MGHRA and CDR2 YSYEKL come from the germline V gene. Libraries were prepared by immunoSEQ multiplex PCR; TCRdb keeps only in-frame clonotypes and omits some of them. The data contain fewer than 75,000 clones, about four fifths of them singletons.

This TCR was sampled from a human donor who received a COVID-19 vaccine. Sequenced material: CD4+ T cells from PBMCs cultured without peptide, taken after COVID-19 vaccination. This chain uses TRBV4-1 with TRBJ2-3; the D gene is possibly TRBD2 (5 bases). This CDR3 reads CASSQVLGGDTQYF. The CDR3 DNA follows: TGCGCCAGCAGCCAAGTACTAGGAGGCGATACGCAGTATTTT.